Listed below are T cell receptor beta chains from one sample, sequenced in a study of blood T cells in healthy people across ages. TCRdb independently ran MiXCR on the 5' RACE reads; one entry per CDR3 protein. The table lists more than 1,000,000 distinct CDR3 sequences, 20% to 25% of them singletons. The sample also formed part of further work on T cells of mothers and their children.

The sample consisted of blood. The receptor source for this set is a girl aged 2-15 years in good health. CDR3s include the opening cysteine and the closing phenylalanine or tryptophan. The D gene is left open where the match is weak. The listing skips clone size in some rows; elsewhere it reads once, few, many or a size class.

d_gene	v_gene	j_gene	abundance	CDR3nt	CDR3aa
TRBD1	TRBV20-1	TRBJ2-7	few	TGCAGTGCTAGGGATGTTCTGGGACAGGGGGCGGAGGAGCAGTACTTC	CSARDVLGQGAEEQYF
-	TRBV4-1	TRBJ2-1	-	TGCGCCAGCAGCCAAGATAGCATTCTAGAACCCTACAATGAGCAGTTCTTC	CASSQDSILEPYNEQFF
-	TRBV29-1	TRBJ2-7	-	TGCAGCGTACAAAAACAGGGAGAGCAGTACTTC	CSVQKQGEQYF
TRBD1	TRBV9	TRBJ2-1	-	TGTGCCAGCAGTCCTAGGACAGGCGACAGCTCCTACAATGAGCAGTTCTTC	CASSPRTGDSSYNEQFF
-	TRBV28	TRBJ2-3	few	TGTGCCAGCAGTCCCCGCCTAGACCAAACAGGCACAGATACGCAGTATTTT	CASSPRLDQTGTDTQYF
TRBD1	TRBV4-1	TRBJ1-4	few	TGCGCCAGCAGCCATGGTGGACAGGGTACTGAAAAACTGTTTTTT	CASSHGGQGTEKLFF
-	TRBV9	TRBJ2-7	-	TGTGCCAGCAGCCCCCAAGATATATCCGGGCCTCCCAACGAGCAGTACTTC	CASSPQDISGPPNEQYF
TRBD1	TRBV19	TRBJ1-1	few	TGTGCCAGTAGTATATCGGGACAGATAGCTTTCTTT	CASSISGQIAFF
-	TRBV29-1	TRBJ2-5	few	TGCAGCGTTATTTCCGCTGGGTCGGAGACCCAGTACTTC	CSVISAGSETQYF
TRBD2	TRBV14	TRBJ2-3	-	TGTGCCAGCAGCCCCTTAGCGGGGGCGAACACAGATACGCAGTATTTT	CASSPLAGANTDTQYF